These 13 T cell receptor beta chains were all obtained from the same sample, sequenced in a study of T-cell reconstitution after alpha-beta-depleted transplantation in children. It was with unique molecular identifiers that the TCRbeta library was prepared. TCRdb analysed the PCR reads with MiXCR anew, one entry per CDR3 protein. This repertoire shows 60,000 to 80,000 distinct CDR3 sequences, 6% to 8.5% found once; its top ten account for over 2.5%. Specimen: PBMCs from the stem cell graft donor, collected from the stem cell graft. These receptors were obtained from a human donor who donated a stem cell graft to a child with acute lymphoblastic leukemia.

This clonotype was counted at least ten times. Written as DNA, the CDR3 is TGCAGCGTGGGGACGGGGAACACTGAAGCTTTCTTT. This sequence encodes CSVGTGNTEAFF. The chain has TRBV29-1 and TRBJ1-1; possibly TRBD1 for D (5 bases). Trimming removed 6 bases from V and 1 base from J, with 9 bases in between. CDR1 SQVTM and CDR2 ANQGSEA come from the germline V gene. The CDR3 totals 12 residues. Together with reference TRBV29-1 and TRBJ1-1, the CDR3 gives the full variable domain: SAVISQKPSRDICQRGTSLTIQCQVDSQVTMMFWYRQQPGQSLTLIATANQGSEATYESGFVIDKFPISRPNLTFSTLTVSNMSPEDSSIYLCSVGTGNTEAFFGQGTRLTVV.

This clonotype was recorded many times. In DNA, the CDR3 is TGCGCCAGCAGCTCATCGGTTGTACAGGGCGATGCTTTCTTT. Translating gives CASSSSVVQGDAFF. The chain links TRBV5-1 to TRBJ1-1; TRBD1 might be the D (6 bases). The CDR3 covers 14 residues. V lost 3 bases to trimming and J lost 11 bases, with 20 bases between them. Germline V gene lookup returns CDR1 SGHRS and CDR2 YFSETQ.

At least ten counts were recorded for this clonotype. The chain is built from TRBV5-5 and TRBJ2-5, with D maybe TRBD2 (6 bases). The V and J ends lost 2 bases and 1 base respectively, with 15 bases between them. This CDR3 is 16 amino acids long. Looked up from germline, CDR1 is SGHKS and CDR2 is YYEKEE (reference sequence). The CDR3 DNA follows: TGTGCCAGCAGCTTCCCATCTAGCGTAGCCCAAGAGACCCAGTACTTC. The encoded protein is CASSFPSSVAQETQYF.

This clonotype was seen repeatedly, ten times or more. The rearrangement joins TRBV29-1 to TRBJ2-5; 7 nucleotides align to TRBD1. This CDR3 region has 12 residues. After removal of 7 bases from V and 2 bases from J, the junction contained 4 bases not matched to a gene. Germline V CDR1 and CDR2: SQVTM, ANQGSEA. In DNA, the CDR3 is TGCAGCGGGAGACAGGGTCAAGAGACCCAGTACTTC. Residues: CSGRQGQETQYF.

The table lists this clonotype with many counts. The chain is built from TRBV9 and TRBJ1-4; unclear D gene. CDR1 is SGDLS, CDR2 YYNGEE, per germline. CDR3 size: 14 residues. Deletions cut 0 bases from V and 6 bases from J, with 9 bases between. CDR3 bases: TGTGCCAGCAGCGTAGGCTTGGCGGATGAAAAACTGTTTTTT. It translates to CASSVGLADEKLFF.

This clonotype was counted many times. The chain joins TRBV9 to TRBJ2-5; 7 nucleotides match TRBD1. The germline CDR1 and CDR2 sequences are SGDLS and YYNGEE. The CDR3 contains 12 residues. The V gene end was trimmed by 4 bases and the J gene end by 4 bases; junction bases not matched to a gene: 1. In DNA, the CDR3 is TGTGCCAGCAGCAGGGGGCGAGAGACCCAGTACTTC. Translated, it gives CASSRGRETQYF.

At least ten counts were recorded for this clonotype. V is TRBV6-1 and J is TRBJ1-1; D is ambiguous. Trimming shortened V by 0 bases and J by 5 bases, and 10 bases separated the two germline ends. The CDR3 runs 14 residues. The germline V gene has CDR1 MNHNS and CDR2 SASEGT. CDR3 residues: CASSEAGEPTEAFF. The CDR3 DNA is TGTGCCAGCAGTGAAGCCGGGGAGCCTACTGAAGCTTTCTTT.

The rearrangement uses TRBV7-6 and TRBJ2-3, with D tentatively TRBD1 (7 bases). V lost 7 bases and J 3 bases, leaving 17 bases between the germline ends. CDR1 is SGHVS and CDR2 is FNYEAQ in the germline V gene. The length of the CDR3 is 15 residues. The CDR3 bases are TGTGCCAGCAACTCAGGGGGGCTCGGGACAGATACGCAGTATTTT. Its translation: CASNSGGLGTDTQYF.

Note on this clonotype: Relative to the germline gene, one junction end is altered; a read error may explain this. The rearrangement joins TRBV7-8 to TRBJ2-5; the match to TRBD1 covers 8 bases. The CDR3 has 14 amino acids. Germline CDR1 SGHVS, CDR2 FQNEAQ. CDR3 DNA sequence: TGTGACAGCAGCCCCGGACAGGGCCGGCTGACCCAGTACTTC. Translated: CDSSPGQGRLTQYF.

This clonotype was detected ten times or more. The chain has TRBV11-2 and TRBJ2-6; weak D call: TRBD1 (6 bases). Germline assignment: CDR1 SGHAT and CDR2 FQNNGV. V was cut by 4 bases and J by 0 bases, with 13 bases left in between. The CDR3 sequence is 17 residues long. CDR3 nucleotide sequence: TGTGCCAGCAGCTCCGGACAGCTATTCTCTGGGGCCAACGTCCTGACTTTC. Protein sequence: CASSSGQLFSGANVLTF. The whole variable domain, remainder taken from reference TRBV11-2 and TRBJ2-6, is EAGVAQSPRYKIIEKRQSVAFWCNPISGHATLYWYQQILGQGPKLLIQFQNNGVVDDSQLPKDRFSAERLKGVDSTLKIQPAKLEDSAVYLCASSSGQLFSGANVLTFGAGSRLTVL.

This clonotype was seen at least ten times. The chain combines TRBV5-1 with TRBJ2-5; D possibly matches TRBD1 or TRBD2 (6 bases each). Germline CDR1 reads SGHRS; CDR2 reads YFSETQ. V dropped 0 bases and J dropped 1 base, with 13 bases sitting between them. This CDR3 is built from 16 residues. DNA of the CDR3: TGCGCCAGCAGCTTGGTTGGGGGGCTACTCCAAGAGACCCAGTACTTC. The encoded protein is CASSLVGGLLQETQYF.

This clonotype was detected many times. The V gene is TRBV7-9, the J gene TRBJ2-1; TRBD1 might be the D (6 bases). From germline, CDR1 is SEHNR and CDR2 FQNEAQ (reference sequence). Trimming removed 5 bases from V and 7 bases from J, with 9 bases in between. The CDR3 length is 12 residues. The CDR3 protein is CASSLTGNEQFF. Here the CDR3 DNA reads TGTGCCAGCAGCCTGACAGGTAATGAGCAGTTCTTC.

This clonotype was detected many times. The J gene is TRBJ2-7, the V gene TRBV28, with 9 positions matching TRBD2. Germline loops: CDR1 MDHEN, CDR2 SYDVKM. The CDR3 runs to 15 residues. The J segment lost 3 bases and the V segment lost 4 bases, leaving 7 bases of the junction unmatched. The CDR3 DNA follows: TGTGCCAGCAGTTCCAAGACTAGCGGCAACTACGAGCAGTACTTC. Its translation is CASSSKTSGNYEQYF.